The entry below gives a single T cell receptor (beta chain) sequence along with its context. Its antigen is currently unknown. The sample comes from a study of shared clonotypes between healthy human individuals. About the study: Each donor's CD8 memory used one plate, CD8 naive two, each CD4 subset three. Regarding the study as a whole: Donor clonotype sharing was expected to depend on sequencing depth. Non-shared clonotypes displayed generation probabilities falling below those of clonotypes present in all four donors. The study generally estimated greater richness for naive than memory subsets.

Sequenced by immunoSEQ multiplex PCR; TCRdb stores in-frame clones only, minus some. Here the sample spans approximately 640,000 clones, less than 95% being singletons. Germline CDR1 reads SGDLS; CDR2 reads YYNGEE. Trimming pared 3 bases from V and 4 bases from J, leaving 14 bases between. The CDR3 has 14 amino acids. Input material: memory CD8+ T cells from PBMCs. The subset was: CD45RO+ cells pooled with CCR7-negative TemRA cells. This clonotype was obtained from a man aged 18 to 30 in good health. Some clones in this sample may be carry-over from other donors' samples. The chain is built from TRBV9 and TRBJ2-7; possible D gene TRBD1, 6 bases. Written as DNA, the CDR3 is TGTGCCAGCAGCGCTACAGGGTCAGCTTACGAGCAGTACTTC. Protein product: CASSATGSAYEQYF.